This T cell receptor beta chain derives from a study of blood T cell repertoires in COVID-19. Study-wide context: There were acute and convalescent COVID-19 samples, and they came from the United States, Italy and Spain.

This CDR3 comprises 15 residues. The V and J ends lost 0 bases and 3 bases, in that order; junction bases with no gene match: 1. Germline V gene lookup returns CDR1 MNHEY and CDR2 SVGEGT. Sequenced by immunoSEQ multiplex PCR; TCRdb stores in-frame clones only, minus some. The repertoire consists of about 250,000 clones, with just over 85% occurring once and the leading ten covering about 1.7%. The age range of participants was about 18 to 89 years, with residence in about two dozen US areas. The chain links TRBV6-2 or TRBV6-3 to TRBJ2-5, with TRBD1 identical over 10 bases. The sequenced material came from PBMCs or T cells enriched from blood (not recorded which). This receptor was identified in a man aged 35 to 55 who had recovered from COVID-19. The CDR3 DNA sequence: TGTGCCAGCAGTTACTCCGGACAGGGGGAAGAGACCCAGTACTTC. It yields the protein CASSYSGQGEETQYF.